Given below is one TCR beta chain in context. The CDR3 has 16 amino acids. Trimming removed 6 bases from V and 0 bases from J, with 17 bases in between. Germline CDR1 and CDR2: MGHDK and SYGVNS. This sample is part of a study of blood T cell repertoires in COVID-19. Which cohort a participant joined came from the clinical history participants gave. Here immunoSEQ multiplex PCR was the method, and the copy in TCRdb shows in-frame clones only, minus some. The sample holds 120,000 to 150,000 clones; around 83% are singletons and the top ten take more than 5%. The sequence was collected from a woman aged 45-59 years who had been exposed to COVID-19. The gene calls are TRBV25-1 and TRBJ1-1, with D possibly matching TRBD1 (5 bases). Sequences were obtained from PBMCs or T cells enriched from blood (not recorded which). This chain's CDR3 is CASSAPGLGMNTEAFF. Written as DNA, the CDR3 is TGTGCCAGCAGCGCTCCAGGGCTAGGGATGAACACTGAAGCTTTCTTT.